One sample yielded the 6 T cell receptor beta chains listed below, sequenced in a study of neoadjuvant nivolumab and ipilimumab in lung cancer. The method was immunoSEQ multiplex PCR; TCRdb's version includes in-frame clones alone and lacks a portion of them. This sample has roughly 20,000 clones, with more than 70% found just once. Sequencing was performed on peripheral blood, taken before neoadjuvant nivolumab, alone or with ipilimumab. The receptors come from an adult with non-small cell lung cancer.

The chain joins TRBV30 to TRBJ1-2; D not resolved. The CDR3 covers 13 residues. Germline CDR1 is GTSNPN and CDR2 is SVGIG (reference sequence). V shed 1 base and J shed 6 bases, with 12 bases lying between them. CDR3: CAWSGFSRDGYTF. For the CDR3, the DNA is TGTGCCTGGAGTGGATTTAGTAGGGATGGCTACACCTTC.

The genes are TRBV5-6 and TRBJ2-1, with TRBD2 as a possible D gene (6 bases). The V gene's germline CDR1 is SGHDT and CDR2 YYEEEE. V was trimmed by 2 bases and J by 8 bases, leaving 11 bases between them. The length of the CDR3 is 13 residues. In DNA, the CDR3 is TGTGCCAGCAGCTTCTACGGGGGACATGAGCAGTTCTTC. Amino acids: CASSFYGGHEQFF. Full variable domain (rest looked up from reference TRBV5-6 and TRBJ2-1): DAGVTQSPTHLIKTRGQQVTLRCSPKSGHDTVSWYQQALGQGPQFIFQYYEEEERQRGNFPDRFSGHQFPNYSSELNVNALLLGDSALYLCASSFYGGHEQFFGPGTRLTVL.

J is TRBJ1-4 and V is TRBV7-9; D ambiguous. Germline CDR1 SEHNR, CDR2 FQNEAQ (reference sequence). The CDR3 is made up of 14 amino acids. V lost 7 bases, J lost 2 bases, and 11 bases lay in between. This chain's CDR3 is CASTPGGTNEKLFF. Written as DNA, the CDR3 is TGTGCCAGCACCCCGGGCGGGACTAATGAAAAACTGTTTTTT.

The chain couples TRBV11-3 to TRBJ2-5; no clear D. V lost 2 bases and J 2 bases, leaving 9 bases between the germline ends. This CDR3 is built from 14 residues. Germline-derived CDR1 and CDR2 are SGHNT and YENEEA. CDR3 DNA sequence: TGTGCCAGCAGCTTAATAAGCACACAAGAGACCCAGTACTTC. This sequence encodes CASSLISTQETQYF.

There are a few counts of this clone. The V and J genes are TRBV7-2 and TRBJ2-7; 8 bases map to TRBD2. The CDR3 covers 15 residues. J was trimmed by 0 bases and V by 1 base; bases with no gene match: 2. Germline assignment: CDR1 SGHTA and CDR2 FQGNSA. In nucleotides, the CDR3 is TGTGCCAGCAGCTTAGGACTAGCGTCCTCCTACGAGCAGTACTTC. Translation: CASSLGLASSYEQYF.

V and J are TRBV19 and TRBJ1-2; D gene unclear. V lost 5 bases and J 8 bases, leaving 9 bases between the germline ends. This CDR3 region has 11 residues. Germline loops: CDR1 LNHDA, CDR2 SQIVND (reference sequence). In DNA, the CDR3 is TGTGCCAGTAGTTGGTCGGGCGGCTACACCTTC. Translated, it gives CASSWSGGYTF.